The 25 T cell receptor beta chains presented below share a single source sample, sequenced in a study of blood T cells in healthy people across ages. Alongside a J-beta primer mix, a sample-barcoded 5' primer served in a second PCR lasting roughly 6 to 12 cycles. TCRdb recomputed calls from the 5' RACE reads with MiXCR, one row per CDR3 protein. The profile shows about 1.5 million distinct CDR3 sequences, 40% to 50% of them singletons. The sequenced sample was blood. The receptors stem from a woman aged 18-29 years in good health.

This clonotype was counted between two and nine times. The chain couples TRBV28 to TRBJ2-7; 8 bases match TRBD1. The CDR3 totals 14 residues. Germline lookup yields CDR1 MDHEN and CDR2 SYDVKM. Trimming took 6 bases from V and 3 from J; bases not matched to a gene: 7. CDR3 amino acids: CASRPQGGFYEQYF. CDR3 coding DNA: TGTGCCAGCAGACCACAGGGGGGATTCTACGAGCAGTACTTC.

The V call is TRBV5-4, the J call TRBJ2-3, with a weak D call TRBD1 (5 bases). V lost 4 bases, J lost 6 bases, and 15 bases lay in between. The CDR3 loop spans 14 amino acids. Germline loops: CDR1 SGHNT, CDR2 YYREEE (reference sequence). CDR3 protein: CASSVEGDTDTQYF. The CDR3 nucleotides read TGTGCCAGCAGCGTGGAAGGGGATACCGATACGCAGTATTTT.

V and J are TRBV2 and TRBJ1-2, with a possible D match to TRBD1 (5 bases). V lost 7 bases and J lost 4, with 10 bases in between. The CDR3 length is 12 residues. The germline gives CDR1 SNHLY, CDR2 FYNNEI. The CDR3 sequence: CASTDTLYGYTF. CDR3 DNA sequence: TGTGCCAGCACGGACACTCTCTATGGCTACACCTTC. Together with reference TRBV2 and TRBJ1-2, the CDR3 gives the full variable domain: EPEVTQTPSHQVTQMGQEVILRCVPISNHLYFYWYRQILGQKVEFLVSFYNNEISEKSEIFDDQFSVERPDGSNFTLKIRSTKLEDSAMYFCASTDTLYGYTFGSGTRLTVV.

This chain joins TRBV15 and TRBJ2-1; D is undetermined. Germline CDR1 and CDR2: LNHNV and YYDKDF (reference sequence). With 0 bases removed from V and 6 bases from J, the gap between germline ends came to 9 bases. The CDR3 covers 14 residues. The CDR3 here is CATSRDSASNEQFF. The CDR3 DNA is TGTGCCACCAGCAGAGACAGCGCATCCAATGAGCAGTTCTTC.

This clonotype was observed a few times. The chain has TRBV4-2 and TRBJ1-1; D is perhaps TRBD1 (6 bases). Trimming took 4 bases from V and 0 from J, leaving 18 bases between them. The CDR3 is made up of 17 amino acids. Germline V gives CDR1 LGHNA, CDR2 YNFKEQ. This CDR3 reads CASSLFPGQGMNTEAFF. The CDR3 bases are TGTGCCAGCAGCCTATTCCCAGGGCAGGGGATGAACACTGAAGCTTTCTTT.

The chain uses TRBV5-1 and TRBJ2-1; D is ambiguous. V was trimmed by 0 bases and J by 6 bases, leaving 7 bases between them. The CDR3 covers 13 residues. Germline CDR1 is SGHRS and CDR2 is YFSETQ. The CDR3, as DNA: TGCGCCAGCAGCTTGGAACCCTCCAATGAGCAGTTCTTC. This gives the protein CASSLEPSNEQFF.

Only a few counts were recorded for this clonotype. The chain employs TRBV20-1 and TRBJ1-1, with TRBD1 matching over 8 bases. From germline, CDR1 is DFQATT and CDR2 SNEGSKA (reference sequence). The CDR3 has 14 residues. V was pared by 5 bases and J by 6 bases, with 11 bases of the junction left unmatched. The CDR3 DNA sequence: TGCAGTGCTGCACAGGGGGATACGTCGGCTGAAGCTTTCTTT. Translated, it gives CSAAQGDTSAEAFF.

This clonotype was counted ten times or more. The V and J genes are TRBV4-1 and TRBJ2-5; D is ambiguous. Trimming took off 0 bases at V and 4 bases at J, with 6 bases between the two ends. Germline values: CDR1 MGHRA, CDR2 YSYEKL. This CDR3 comprises 13 residues. CDR3 nucleotides: TGCGCCAGCAGCCAAGATCACGGAGAGACCCAGTACTTC. Translated: CASSQDHGETQYF.

This rearrangement joins TRBV6-6 to TRBJ2-7; 8 positions match TRBD2. Gene TRBJ2-5 matches the end of the DNA better, so the J call may be wrong. The germline CDR1 and CDR2 sequences are MNHNY and SVGAGI (reference sequence). The CDR3 totals 14 residues. The CDR3 DNA follows: TGTGCCAGCGGGATCGGGGGGGCCCGAGAGACCCAGTACTTC. Protein: CASGIGGARETQYF.

This clonotype was seen only once. The chain combines TRBV29-1 with TRBJ2-3; TRBD2 matches at 8 bases. V lost 4 bases to trimming and J lost 0 bases; unmatched junction nucleotides: 6. Germline V gives CDR1 SQVTM, CDR2 ANQGSEA. CDR3 length equals 15 residues. The CDR3 bases are TGCAGCGTTGGGGACGGGGGGGCTAGCACAGATACGCAGTATTTT. Translated, it gives CSVGDGGASTDTQYF.

The chain joins TRBV29-1 to TRBJ2-1; 8 bases fit TRBD2. V shed 6 bases, J shed 0 bases, and the junction held 10 bases outside the gene matches. This CDR3 spans 16 amino acids. Germline V gene data show CDR1 as SQVTM and CDR2 as ANQGSEA. The CDR3 DNA follows: TGCAGCGTCGGATTATTAGCGGGAAGCTCCTACAATGAGCAGTTCTTC. Translation: CSVGLLAGSSYNEQFF.

This clonotype has a handful of counts. V and J are TRBV27 and TRBJ1-2; 8 bases map to TRBD1. The V gene end was trimmed by 4 bases and the J gene end by 0 bases; junction bases not matched to a gene: 7. CDR1 and CDR2 from the germline V gene are MNHEY and SMNVEV (reference sequence). The CDR3 spans 16 residues. The CDR3 here is CASSSPRTGPNYGYTF. In DNA form, the CDR3 reads TGTGCCAGCAGTTCACCACGGACAGGGCCTAACTATGGCTACACCTTC.

This chain connects TRBV27 to TRBJ1-1; D is undetermined. Germline V gene data show CDR1 as MNHEY and CDR2 as SMNVEV (reference sequence). V was pared by 3 bases and J by 1 base, with 12 bases between. This CDR3 is built from 15 residues. This CDR3 is CASSFLAGGNTEAFF. CDR3 nucleotide sequence: TGTGCCAGCAGTTTCCTCGCTGGCGGGAACACTGAAGCTTTCTTT.

This clonotype showed up many times. This chain links TRBV5-1 with TRBJ1-6; D may be TRBD1 (6 bases). Germline CDR1 is SGHRS and CDR2 is YFSETQ. The CDR3 contains 15 residues. Between the trimmed V and J ends, which lost 0 bases and 8 bases, there was a span of 12 bases. The CDR3, as DNA: TGCGCCAGCAGCTTGGAGGGCGGACAGTATTCACCCCTCCACTTT. It is translated as CASSLEGGQYSPLHF.

CDR3 amino acids: CSADSGTDTQYF. CDR3 in DNA: TGCAGTGCCGACTCAGGCACAGATACGCAGTATTTT. J is TRBJ2-3 and V is TRBV20-1, with D unresolved. Per the germline V gene, CDR1 is DFQATT and CDR2 is SNEGSKA (reference sequence). The CDR3 totals 12 residues. The V and J ends lost 6 bases and 1 base respectively, with 8 bases between them.

This clonotype showed up many times. V usage is TRBV5-1 and J usage is TRBJ2-7, with D perhaps matching TRBD2 (5 bases). There are 13 residues in the CDR3. Per the germline V gene, CDR1 is SGHRS and CDR2 is YFSETQ. V gave up 4 bases and J gave up 3 bases, with 11 bases separating them. In DNA form, the CDR3 reads TGCGCCAGCAGCGGACTTTCCGGCTACGAGCAGTACTTC. This codes for CASSGLSGYEQYF.

The rearrangement uses TRBV5-1 and TRBJ2-4; 8 bases align to TRBD2. J was trimmed by 9 bases and V by 4 bases; bases with no gene match: 9. This CDR3 is 14 amino acids long. Per the germline V gene, CDR1 is SGHRS and CDR2 is YFSETQ. The CDR3 DNA reads as TGCGCCAGCAGCCAGCGGGAGTTTCAGGGCATTCAGTACTTC. Its protein is CASSQREFQGIQYF.

This clonotype was recorded many times. The V gene is TRBV29-1, the J gene TRBJ2-3, with 7 bases aligning to TRBD1. CDR1 SQVTM and CDR2 ANQGSEA come from the germline V gene. The CDR3 has 16 amino acids. Trimming at V came to 3 bases and at J to 6 bases, leaving 15 bases not matched to a gene. CDR3 residues: CSVDRADRWGEDTQYF. CDR3 bases: TGCAGCGTTGATCGTGCGGACAGGTGGGGTGAGGATACGCAGTATTTT.

The chain uses TRBV5-1 and TRBJ2-2, with TRBD2 identical over 10 bases. The CDR3 consists of 15 residues. V dropped 5 bases and J dropped 2; count of bases not matched to a gene: 3. Germline V CDR1 and CDR2: SGHRS, YFSETQ. This chain's CDR3 is CASRGLADNTGELFF. In DNA, the CDR3 is TGCGCCAGCAGAGGACTAGCGGACAACACCGGGGAGCTGTTTTTT. Full variable domain (outside the CDR3, taken from reference TRBV5-1 and TRBJ2-2): KAGVTQTPRYLIKTRGQQVTLSCSPISGHRSVSWYQQTPGQGLQFLFEYFSETQRNKGNFPGRFSGRQFSNSRSEMNVSTLELGDSALYLCASRGLADNTGELFFGEGSRLTVL.

The sample holds a few counts of this clonotype. The chain uses TRBV15 and TRBJ1-2, with 7 bases aligning to TRBD1. V shed 3 bases and J 5 bases; nucleotides not matched to a gene: 9. The CDR3 spans 15 residues. Germline loops: CDR1 LNHNV, CDR2 YYDKDF (reference sequence). CDR3 DNA: TGTGCCACCAGCAGGACGACCGGGACAGAGTATGGCTACACCTTC. This codes for CATSRTTGTEYGYTF.

The chain has TRBV12-3 or TRBV12-4 and TRBJ2-7, with TRBD1 matching 7 bases. The CDR3 length is 15 residues. The J segment lost 2 bases and the V segment lost 7 bases, leaving 11 bases of the junction unmatched. The CDR3 DNA sequence: TGTGCCAGCACCGCCGGGACAGTCAGTCCCTACGAGCAGTACTTC. Protein: CASTAGTVSPYEQYF.

CDR3 sequence (DNA): TGTGCCAGCAGTTTAGAGGCAGGGGTTGGAAACACCATATATTTT. Its translation: CASSLEAGVGNTIYF. The genes are TRBV27 and TRBJ1-3; TRBD1 is a possible D gene (6 bases). Germline-derived CDR1 and CDR2 are MNHEY and SMNVEV (reference sequence). The CDR3 spans 15 residues. The germline V and J ends were trimmed by 2 bases and 3 bases, with 11 bases remaining between them.

The chain employs TRBV6-5 and TRBJ2-1; TRBD2 aligns across 8 bases. V was pared by 6 bases and J by 10 bases, with 17 bases of the junction left unmatched. Germline CDR1 reads MNHEY; CDR2 reads SVGAGI. CDR3 size: 16 residues. The CDR3 loop is CASSPLAGGPSYEQFF. CDR3 nucleotides: TGTGCCAGCAGCCCTTTGGCGGGGGGCCCCTCCTACGAGCAGTTCTTC.

In this sample, this clonotype turned up a few times. The chain joins TRBV7-3 to TRBJ2-1, with a weak D call TRBD1 (6 bases). Trimming shortened V by 1 base and J by 8 bases, and 15 bases separated the two germline ends. There are 15 residues in the CDR3. Germline V gene sequence: CDR1 SGHTA, CDR2 FQGTGA. CDR3 nucleotide sequence: TGTGCCAGCAGCTTAATCGCAGGGGCTATAGATGAGCAGTTCTTC. This sequence encodes CASSLIAGAIDEQFF.

This rearrangement joins TRBV12-3 or TRBV12-4 to TRBJ1-5; tentative D call: TRBD1 (5 bases). The V end was cut by 6 bases, the J end by 5 bases, with 14 bases between. The CDR3 totals 14 residues. CDR3 DNA: TGTGCCAGCAGGTTGCCCAGGGACGATCAGCCCCAGCATTTT. Protein: CASRLPRDDQPQHF.